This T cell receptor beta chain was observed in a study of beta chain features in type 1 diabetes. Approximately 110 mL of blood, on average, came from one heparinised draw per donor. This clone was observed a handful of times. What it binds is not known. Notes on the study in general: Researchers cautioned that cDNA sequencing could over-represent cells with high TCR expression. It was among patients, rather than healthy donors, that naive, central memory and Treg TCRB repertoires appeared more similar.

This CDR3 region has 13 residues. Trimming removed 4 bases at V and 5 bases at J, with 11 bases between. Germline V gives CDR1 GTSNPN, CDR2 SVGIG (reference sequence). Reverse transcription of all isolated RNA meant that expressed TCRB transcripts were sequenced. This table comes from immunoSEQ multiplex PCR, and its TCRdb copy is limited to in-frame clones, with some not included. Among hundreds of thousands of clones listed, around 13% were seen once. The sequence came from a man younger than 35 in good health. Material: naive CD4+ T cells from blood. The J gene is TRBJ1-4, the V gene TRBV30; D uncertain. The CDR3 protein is CAWTAGSNEKLFF. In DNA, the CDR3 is TGTGCCTGGACGGCAGGCTCGAATGAAAAACTGTTTTTT.